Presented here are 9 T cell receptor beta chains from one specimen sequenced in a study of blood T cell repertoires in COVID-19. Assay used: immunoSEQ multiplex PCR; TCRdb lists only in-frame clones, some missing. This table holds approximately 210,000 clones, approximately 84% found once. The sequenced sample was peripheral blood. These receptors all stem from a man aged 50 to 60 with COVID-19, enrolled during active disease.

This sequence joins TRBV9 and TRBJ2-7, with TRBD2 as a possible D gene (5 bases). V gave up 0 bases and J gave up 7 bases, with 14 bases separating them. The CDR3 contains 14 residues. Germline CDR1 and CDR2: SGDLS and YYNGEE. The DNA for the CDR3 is TGTGCCAGCAGCGTAGAAGTCAGAGGGTCGGAGCAGTACTTC. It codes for CASSVEVRGSEQYF. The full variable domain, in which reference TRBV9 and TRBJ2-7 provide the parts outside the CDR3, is DSGVTQTPKHLITATGQRVTLRCSPRSGDLSVYWYQQSLDQGLQFLIQYYNGEERAKGNILERFSAQQFPDLHSELNLSSLELGDSALYFCASSVEVRGSEQYFGPGTRLTVT.

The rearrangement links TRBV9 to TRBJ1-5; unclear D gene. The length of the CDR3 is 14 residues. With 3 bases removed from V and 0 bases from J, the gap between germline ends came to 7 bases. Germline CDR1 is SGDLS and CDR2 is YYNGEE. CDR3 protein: CASSAGYSNQPQHF. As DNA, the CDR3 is TGTGCCAGCAGCGCCGGTTATAGCAATCAGCCCCAGCATTTT.

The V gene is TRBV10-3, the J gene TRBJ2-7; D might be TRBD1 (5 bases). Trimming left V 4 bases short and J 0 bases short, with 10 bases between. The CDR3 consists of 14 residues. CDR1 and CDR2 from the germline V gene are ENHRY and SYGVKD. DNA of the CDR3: TGTGCCATCAGTGCACAGGAAAACTCCTACGAGCAGTACTTC. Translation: CAISAQENSYEQYF.

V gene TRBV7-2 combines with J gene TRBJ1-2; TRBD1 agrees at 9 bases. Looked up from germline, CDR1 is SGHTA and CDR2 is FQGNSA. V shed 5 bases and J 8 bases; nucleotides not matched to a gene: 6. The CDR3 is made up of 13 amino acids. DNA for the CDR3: TGTGCCAGCAGCGCAAACAGGGGGCTGGGCTACACCTTC. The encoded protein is CASSANRGLGYTF.

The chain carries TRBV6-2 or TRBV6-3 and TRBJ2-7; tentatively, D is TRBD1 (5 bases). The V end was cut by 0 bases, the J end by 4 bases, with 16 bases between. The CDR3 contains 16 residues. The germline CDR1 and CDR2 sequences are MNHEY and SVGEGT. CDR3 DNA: TGTGCCAGCAGTTACTCGTTAAACAGGAAAAGGTACGAGCAGTACTTC. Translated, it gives CASSYSLNRKRYEQYF.

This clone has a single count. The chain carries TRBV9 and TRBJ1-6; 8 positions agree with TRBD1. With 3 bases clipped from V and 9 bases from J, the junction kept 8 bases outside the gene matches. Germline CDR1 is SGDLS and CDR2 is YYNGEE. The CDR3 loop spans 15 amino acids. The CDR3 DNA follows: TGTGCCAGCAGCGGTCGGGACAGGTTGGCTTCACCCCTCCACTTT. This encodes CASSGRDRLASPLHF.

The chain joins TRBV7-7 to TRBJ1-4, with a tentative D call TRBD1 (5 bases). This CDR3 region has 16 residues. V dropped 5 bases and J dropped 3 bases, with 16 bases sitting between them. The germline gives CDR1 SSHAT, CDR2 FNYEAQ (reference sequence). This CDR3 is CASSPHPGLANEKLFF. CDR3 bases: TGTGCCAGCAGCCCCCACCCAGGGTTGGCTAATGAAAAACTGTTTTTT.

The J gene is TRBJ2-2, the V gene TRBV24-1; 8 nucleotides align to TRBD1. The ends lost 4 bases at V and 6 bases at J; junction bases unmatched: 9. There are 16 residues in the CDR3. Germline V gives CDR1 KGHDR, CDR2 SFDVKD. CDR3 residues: CATSDRRTGSAGELFF. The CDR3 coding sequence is TGTGCCACCAGTGACCGAAGGACAGGGTCAGCCGGGGAGCTGTTTTTT.

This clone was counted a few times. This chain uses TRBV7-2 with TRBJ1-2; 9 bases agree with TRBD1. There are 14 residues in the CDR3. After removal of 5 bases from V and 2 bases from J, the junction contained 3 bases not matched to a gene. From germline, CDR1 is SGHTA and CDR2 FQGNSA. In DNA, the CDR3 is TGTGCCAGCAGCCCGGGACAGGGAAACTATGGCTACACCTTC. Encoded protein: CASSPGQGNYGYTF.